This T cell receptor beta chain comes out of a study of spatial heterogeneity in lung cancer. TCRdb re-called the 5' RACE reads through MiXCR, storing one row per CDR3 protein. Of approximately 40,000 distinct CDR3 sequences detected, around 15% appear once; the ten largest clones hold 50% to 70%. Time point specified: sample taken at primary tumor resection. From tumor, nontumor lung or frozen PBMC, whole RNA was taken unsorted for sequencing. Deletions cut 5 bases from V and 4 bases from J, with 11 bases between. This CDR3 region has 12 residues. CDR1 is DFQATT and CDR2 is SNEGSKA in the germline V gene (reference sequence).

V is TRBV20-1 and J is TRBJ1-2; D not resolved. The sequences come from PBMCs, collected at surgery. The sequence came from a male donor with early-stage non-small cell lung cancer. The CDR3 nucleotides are TGCAGTGCTCCTAAAACGGGCTATGGCTACACCTTC. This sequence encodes CSAPKTGYGYTF.